This is a list of T cell receptor beta chains from one sample in a study of blood T cell repertoires in COVID-19. This table comes from immunoSEQ multiplex PCR, and its TCRdb copy is limited to in-frame clones, with some not included. Here the sample spans about 280,000 clones, roughly four fifths being singletons. The sample taken for sequencing was PBMCs or T cells enriched from blood (not recorded which). All receptors derive from a man between 40 and 49 years old who had been exposed to COVID-19. Both conserved end residues are part of each CDR3. A D gene is named only where the DNA matches it firmly. Clone size appears in some rows only: once, few, many, or a class for an expanded clone.

J	V	size	D	DNA	CDR3
TRBJ1-1	TRBV18	-	-	TGTGCCAGCTCACCTAGGCAGGAAAGCACTGAAGCTTTCTTT	CASSPRQESTEAFF
TRBJ1-2	TRBV18	-	-	TGTGCCAGCTCACCGGATGTGCAGGGGCAAATTTATGGCTACACCTTC	CASSPDVQGQIYGYTF
TRBJ2-3	TRBV7-2	-	-	TGTGCCAGCAGCTTCAGTGGTACGCAGTATTTT	CASSFSGTQYF
TRBJ2-1	TRBV5-1	-	-	TGCGCCAGCAGCTTTACTAGCTGGAGCTCCTACAATGAGCAGTTCTTC	CASSFTSWSSYNEQFF
TRBJ1-1	TRBV27	many	TRBD1	TGTGCCAGCAGTTTATCGATCGGCGGACAGGAGATAGTAGCTTTCTTT	CASSLSIGGQEIVAFF
TRBJ2-7	TRBV29-1	-	TRBD1	TGCAGCGTCGGAGGACAGGGGCGGCCCAACGAGCAGTACTTC	CSVGGQGRPNEQYF
TRBJ2-7	TRBV5-3	-	TRBD2	TGTGCCAGAAGCCAAATTGCCGGGACTAGCACCTACGAGCAGTACTTC	CARSQIAGTSTYEQYF
TRBJ2-7	TRBV27	few	TRBD2	TGTGCCAGCAGGATGGGGACTAGCGGGACCGCCGAGCAGTACTTC	CASRMGTSGTAEQYF
TRBJ1-4	TRBV2	-	TRBD1	TGTGCCAGCAGTGGGTCGGGACAGAGTAATGAAAAACTGTTTTTT	CASSGSGQSNEKLFF
TRBJ1-2	TRBV18	few	-	TGTGCCAGCTCACCACAGGACAGAAATTATGGCTACACCTTC	CASSPQDRNYGYTF
TRBJ2-1	TRBV11-1	-	TRBD2	TGTGCCACTGGGGAGGGATACAATGAGCAGTTCTTC	CATGEGYNEQFF
TRBJ2-4	TRBV10-3	-	TRBD1	TGTGCCATTCAGGGACAGGGGGCCAAAAACATTCAGTACTTC	CAIQGQGAKNIQYF
TRBJ2-1	TRBV6-5	few	-	TGTGCCAGCAGTACAGGCGCCCAACAGAGGCAGTTCTTC	CASSTGAQQRQFF
TRBJ2-5	TRBV6-5	once	-	TGTGCCAGCAGCAGAGGCCAAGAGACCCAGTACTTC	CASSRGQETQYF
TRBJ2-1	TRBV5-1	-	-	TGCGCCAGCAGCCAAGGGGCCTCCTCCTACAATGAGCAGTTCTTC	CASSQGASSYNEQFF
TRBJ2-7	TRBV29-1	-	TRBD1	TGCAGCGCGAGGGACAGGGGAAAATACGAGCAGTACTTC	CSARDRGKYEQYF
TRBJ2-6	TRBV30	-	-	TGTGCCTGGAGGGACCCAGGGGCCTTTTCGGCCAACGTCCTGACTTTC	CAWRDPGAFSANVLTF
TRBJ2-1	TRBV7-3	-	-	TGTGCCAGCAGCTTAAGTGGGAGTTTCGGCTACAATGAGCAGTTCTTC	CASSLSGSFGYNEQFF
TRBJ2-7	TRBV11-2	-	TRBD1	TGTGCCAGCAGCCCAGCGACAGGGGGCTCCGGGGAGCAGTACTTC	CASSPATGGSGEQYF
TRBJ2-1	TRBV9	-	TRBD2	TGTGCCAGCAGTTTTAGCGGGAGGGCAGGTGAGCAGTTCTTC	CASSFSGRAGEQFF
TRBJ1-4	TRBV29-1	-	-	TGCAGCGTTGAGCTATTAGGAGGGAATTTAGAAAAACTGTTTTTT	CSVELLGGNLEKLFF
TRBJ1-4	TRBV12-3/TRBV12-4	-	-	TGTGCCAGCAGTTTGGGCTTTGAAAAACTGTTTTTT	CASSLGFEKLFF
TRBJ2-7	TRBV25-1	-	TRBD2	TGTGCCAGCAGTGAACGACTAGCGGGAGTGGGTGAGCAGTACTTC	CASSERLAGVGEQYF
TRBJ1-1	TRBV2	once	-	TGTGCCAGCAGAGTACAGGGAGTAGTAACTGAAGCTTTCTTT	CASRVQGVVTEAFF